The 5 T cell receptor beta chains listed next were all sequenced from one sample in a study of blood T cells in healthy people across ages. Next came a second PCR, run for about 6 to 12 cycles, which used a sample-barcoded 5' primer along with a J-beta primer mix. TCRdb used MiXCR to reprocess the 5' RACE reads, holding one entry per CDR3 protein. The repertoire holds over 500,000 distinct CDR3 sequences, with 45% to 60% as singletons. The sequenced material came from blood. The receptors derive from an elderly woman in good health.

Ten or more counts support this clonotype. The chain couples TRBV7-9 to TRBJ2-3; tentative D call: TRBD2 (6 bases). V lost 5 bases and J lost 4, with 16 bases in between. The CDR3 contains 15 residues. Germline values: CDR1 SEHNR, CDR2 FQNEAQ (reference sequence). In DNA, the CDR3 is TGTGCCAGCAGCCTCGTGGAGGGAGGCGCAGATACGCAGTATTTT. Protein product: CASSLVEGGADTQYF.

This clonotype appeared many times. The gene calls are TRBV12-3 or TRBV12-4 and TRBJ2-4; D gene ambiguous. The V and J ends lost 7 bases and 0 bases respectively, with 10 bases between them. The CDR3 totals 14 residues. This chain's CDR3 is CASTMGLAKNIQYF. As DNA, the CDR3 is TGTGCCAGCACCATGGGGTTAGCCAAAAACATTCAGTACTTC.

For this clonotype: It may be a read error: a sequence one base away is much more abundant. The rearrangement links TRBV27 to TRBJ2-1, with 8 bases aligning to TRBD1. The germline gives CDR1 MNHEY, CDR2 SMNVEV (reference sequence). Trimming at V came to 6 bases and at J to 6 bases, leaving 10 bases not matched to a gene. The CDR3 sequence is 15 residues long. The CDR3 DNA reads as TGTGCCAGCAGCGTCAGGGGGCGGCCCCCCAATGAGCAGTTCTTC. Amino acid sequence: CASSVRGRPPNEQFF.

This clonotype showed up many times. The chain is built from TRBV10-3 and TRBJ2-3; D gene ambiguous. CDR3 length: 14 residues. Deletions cut 2 bases from V and 2 bases from J, with 8 bases between. CDR1 ENHRY and CDR2 SYGVKD come from the germline V gene. CDR3 region: CAISEGRDTDTQYF. DNA of the CDR3: TGTGCCATCAGTGAGGGCAGAGACACAGATACGCAGTATTTT.

The genes are TRBV2 and TRBJ1-2; D is ambiguous. In germline, CDR1 is SNHLY, CDR2 FYNNEI. V shed 3 bases and J shed 0 bases, with 11 bases lying between them. The CDR3 length is 15 residues. CDR3 protein: CASSDTEVANYGYTF. The CDR3 DNA is TGTGCCAGCAGTGATACCGAGGTCGCTAACTATGGCTACACCTTC.